One sample yielded the 14 T cell receptor beta chains listed below, sequenced in a study of cytomegalovirus exposure and HLA in healthy donors. Primers included in the PCR were 60 Vbeta and 13 Jbeta primers. Here immunoSEQ multiplex PCR was the method, and the copy in TCRdb shows in-frame clones only, minus some. The sample lists over 100,000 clones; about 9.4% were seen once. The sample was PBMCs. Receptors were obtained from a man aged 40-55 years in good health and CMV-seropositive.

This chain connects TRBV11-2 to TRBJ2-5; 7 bases line up with TRBD1. This CDR3 spans 15 amino acids. V trimming: 5 bases; J trimming: 3 bases; junction bases outside the gene matches: 9. Germline assignment: CDR1 SGHAT and CDR2 FQNNGV. This CDR3 reads CASSMGQPPEETQYF. CDR3 nucleotide sequence: TGTGCCAGCAGCATGGGACAGCCCCCCGAAGAGACCCAGTACTTC.

The V gene is TRBV28, the J gene TRBJ2-5; D is uncertain. V was clipped by 3 bases and J by 5 bases, with 10 bases between them. The CDR3 loop spans 13 amino acids. Germline V gene lookup returns CDR1 MDHEN and CDR2 SYDVKM. The CDR3 loop reads CASSFLASETQYF. The CDR3 region has the DNA TGTGCCAGCAGTTTCCTGGCTTCCGAGACCCAGTACTTC.

The chain employs TRBV5-1 and TRBJ2-3; 7 bases match TRBD1. V was pared by 4 bases and J by 4 bases, with 12 bases of the junction left unmatched. Germline V lookup: CDR1 SGHRS, CDR2 YFSETQ. This CDR3 is 16 amino acids long. In DNA, the CDR3 is TGCGCCAGCAGCCGGACCGACAGGGTGGGCGCAGATACGCAGTATTTT. This encodes CASSRTDRVGADTQYF. The full variable domain, its missing parts supplied by reference TRBV5-1 and TRBJ2-3, is KAGVTQTPRYLIKTRGQQVTLSCSPISGHRSVSWYQQTPGQGLQFLFEYFSETQRNKGNFPGRFSGRQFSNSRSEMNVSTLELGDSALYLCASSRTDRVGADTQYFGPGTRLTVL.

This CDR3 reads CASSQDLAGKTQYF. Written as DNA, the CDR3 is TGTGCCAGCAGCCAAGACCTAGCGGGGAAGACCCAGTACTTC. The chain combines TRBV4-2 with TRBJ2-5; 9 bases map to TRBD2. With 0 bases clipped from V and 6 bases from J, the junction kept 2 bases outside the gene matches. This CDR3 is 14 amino acids long. Looked up from germline, CDR1 is LGHNA and CDR2 is YNFKEQ.

V and J are TRBV15 and TRBJ2-3; D gene uncertain. V lost 1 base to trimming and J lost 0 bases, with 5 bases between them. CDR3 length: 14 amino acids. Germline CDR1 and CDR2: LNHNV and YYDKDF (reference sequence). CDR3 amino acids: CATSRAVSTDTQYF. The CDR3 nucleotides are TGTGCCACCAGCAGAGCGGTTAGCACAGATACGCAGTATTTT.

The chain combines TRBV28 with TRBJ1-5, with no clear D. Germline V gene sequence: CDR1 MDHEN, CDR2 SYDVKM. The CDR3 totals 14 residues. Trimming took 1 base from V and 2 from J, leaving 6 bases between them. The CDR3 protein is CASSLSGGNQPQHF. In DNA form, the CDR3 reads TGTGCCAGCAGTTTATCCGGGGGCAATCAGCCCCAGCATTTT.

The V and J genes are TRBV6-6 and TRBJ2-7; TRBD2 might be the D (5 bases). The V gene's germline CDR1 is MNHNY and CDR2 SVGAGI (reference sequence). V lost 2 bases and J 5 bases, leaving 13 bases between the germline ends. CDR3 length: 14 amino acids. CDR3 DNA: TGTGCCAGCAGTTACGAAGCTAGCATCAACGAGCAGTACTTC. Amino acid sequence: CASSYEASINEQYF.

The chain combines TRBV2 with TRBJ1-2; TRBD1 aligns across 12 bases. Germline CDR1 and CDR2: SNHLY and FYNNEI. V trimming: 5 bases; J trimming: 10 bases; junction bases outside the gene matches: 11. This CDR3 contains 15 residues. The CDR3 bases are TGTGCCAGCAGTATGTCCCGGGACAGGGGGCATGCCTACACCTTC. Protein: CASSMSRDRGHAYTF.

For this clone: One end of the junction does not line up with germline, which may come from a read error. This chain connects TRBV6-5 to TRBJ2-5; D is possibly TRBD1 (5 bases). Germline V gene sequence: CDR1 MNHEY, CDR2 SVGAGI. The CDR3 is 13 residues long. DNA for the CDR3: TGTGCCAGCAGTTTGACAGTACAAGGGACCCAGTACTTC. Amino acid sequence: CASSLTVQGTQYF.

The chain couples TRBV12-5 to TRBJ2-5; D unresolved. Trimming shortened V by 5 bases and J by 4 bases, and 11 bases separated the two germline ends. CDR1 and CDR2 from the germline V gene are LGHNT and FRNRAP. The CDR3 sequence is 13 residues long. In DNA form, the CDR3 reads TGTGCTAGTGGTACTCAGGTTCCAGAGACCCAGTACTTC. Encoded protein: CASGTQVPETQYF.

This clone was recorded a few times. V and J are TRBV27 and TRBJ2-7; D call uncertain. Trimming left V 4 bases short and J 0 bases short, with 10 bases between. The CDR3 consists of 14 residues. The germline gives CDR1 MNHEY, CDR2 SMNVEV (reference sequence). The CDR3 DNA reads as TGTGCCAGCAGTTCTGGCGGAGCCTCCTACGAGCAGTACTTC. Amino acid sequence: CASSSGGASYEQYF.

This clone turned up a few times. V and J are TRBV29-1 and TRBJ2-4; D gene unclear. Germline assignment: CDR1 SQVTM and CDR2 ANQGSEA. This CDR3 has 13 residues. V was cut by 2 bases and J by 0 bases, with 5 bases left in between. This CDR3 is CSVELIAKNIQYF. CDR3 coding DNA: TGCAGCGTTGAACTAATAGCCAAAAACATTCAGTACTTC.

The genes are TRBV27 and TRBJ2-5; 10 positions agree with TRBD2. Germline values: CDR1 MNHEY, CDR2 SMNVEV (reference sequence). Trimming took 3 bases from V and 4 from J; bases not matched to a gene: 5. The CDR3 length is 15 residues. The CDR3 reads CASSLASGSGETQYF. CDR3 DNA: TGTGCCAGCAGTTTGGCTAGCGGGAGCGGAGAGACCCAGTACTTC.

V is TRBV7-2 and J is TRBJ2-5, with D perhaps TRBD2 (5 bases). Germline CDR1 and CDR2: SGHTA and FQGNSA. Deletions cut 5 bases from V and 2 bases from J, with 9 bases between. The CDR3 contains 13 residues. CDR3 residues: CASSPSRQETQYF. The CDR3 coding sequence is TGTGCCAGCAGCCCTAGCAGACAAGAGACCCAGTACTTC.